One sample yielded the 4 T cell receptor beta chains listed below, sequenced in a study of blood T cell repertoires in COVID-19. Some clones are missing from TCRdb's copy, which holds only in-frame ones; the method was immunoSEQ multiplex PCR. The profile shows about 300,000 clones, roughly 88% of them singletons. Sequencing input: peripheral blood. The receptors come from a woman in her 30s who had recovered from COVID-19.

The rearrangement links TRBV30 to TRBJ1-5, with D possibly matching TRBD1 (5 bases). V lost 2 bases and J lost 4, with 12 bases in between. CDR3 length: 14 amino acids. Germline CDR1 and CDR2: GTSNPN and SVGIG (reference sequence). The CDR3 bases are TGTGCCTGGAGTCTCACCGGGGGGAATCAGCCCCAGCATTTT. This gives the protein CAWSLTGGNQPQHF.

This sequence joins TRBV12-3 or TRBV12-4 and TRBJ2-1; 7 bases map to TRBD1. The CDR3 extends over 12 amino acids. V lost 8 bases and J lost 5; bases outside the gene matches: 3. CDR3 region: CASSGTDNEQFF. CDR3 in DNA: TGTGCCAGCTCAGGGACAGACAATGAGCAGTTCTTC.

The V gene is TRBV11-2, the J gene TRBJ1-4, with TRBD1 matching 9 bases. Germline V gives CDR1 SGHAT, CDR2 FQNNGV. V was pared by 5 bases and J by 5 bases, with 6 bases of the junction left unmatched. CDR3 size: 15 residues. The CDR3, as DNA: TGTGCCAGCAGCCTCCTAGGGACAGGGAATGAAAAACTGTTTTTT. Its protein is CASSLLGTGNEKLFF.

V and J are TRBV19 and TRBJ2-5; 10 bases fit TRBD1. The CDR3 totals 17 residues. Losses at the gene ends were 1 base for V and 4 bases for J; bases not matched to a gene: 9. In germline, CDR1 is LNHDA, CDR2 SQIVND (reference sequence). The CDR3 loop is CASSIGGGQGIGETQYF. For the CDR3, the DNA is TGTGCCAGTAGTATAGGTGGGGGACAGGGGATCGGAGAGACCCAGTACTTC.